This TCR beta chain was found in a study of blood T cell repertoires in COVID-19. Overall study: From the United States, Italy and Spain came samples of acute and convalescent COVID-19.

Produced via immunoSEQ multiplex PCR; TCRdb's table is partial and in-frame only. The repertoire holds 90,000 or so clones, approximately 88% seen once, with around 10% in the top ten. The germline V gene has CDR1 SGHTS and CDR2 YDEGEE. This CDR3 is built from 16 residues. With regard to this clone: The junction shows a germline mismatch at one end, possibly a read error.

What was sequenced was peripheral blood. The chain links TRBV5-8 to TRBJ1-5; a possible D gene is TRBD1 (5 bases). The clonotype was recovered from an older man with acute or convalescent COVID-19. CDR3 amino acids: CASSYYTGFSNQSQHF. CDR3 DNA sequence: TGTGCCAGCAGTTATTACACAGGATTTAGCAATCAGTCCCAGCATTTT.